The rows below give T cell receptor beta chains drawn from one sample of a study of cytomegalovirus exposure and HLA in healthy donors. Clones were read by immunoSEQ multiplex PCR, and TCRdb kept only the in-frame ones, dropping some. The sample has approximately 150,000 clones, around 65% seen once. Sequencing used PBMCs. All receptors derive from a woman aged 40 to 55 in good health and CMV-seropositive. The CDR3 runs from the conserved cysteine through the conserved F or W.

j_call,v_call,cdr3_aa
TRBJ2-1,TRBV6-5,CASSYSRGGGNEQLF
TRBJ1-6,TRBV7-3,CASSFRENHSPLNF
TRBJ2-1,TRBV2,CASRGDSSYNEQFF
TRBJ1-3,TRBV29-1,CSVEDQGAGNTIYF
TRBJ1-1,TRBV7-9,CASSLENGAGNTEAFF
TRBJ2-1,TRBV9,CASSVTSSYNEQFF
TRBJ2-3,TRBV7-3,CASSATSGGGNTQYF
TRBJ1-1,TRBV7-8,CASSLGGTGSFF
TRBJ1-5,TRBV21-1,CASSKGSQSNQPQHF
TRBJ1-3,TRBV5-1,CASKPQGSGNTIYF
TRBJ1-2,TRBV6-1,CASSEKGRASSGYTF
TRBJ2-1,TRBV2,CASSFYGSSYNEQFF
TRBJ1-4,TRBV4-3,CASSHVQATNEKLFF
TRBJ2-5,TRBV10-3,CAISEVAGGQETQYF
TRBJ2-3,TRBV28,CASSSGSTDTQYF
TRBJ2-1,TRBV7-2,CASSPGHTAGGGGQFF
TRBJ2-1,TRBV4-3,CASSRATPKERAYYNEQFF
TRBJ2-7,TRBV7-2,CASSFDRAGEQYF
TRBJ1-1,TRBV11-2,CASSHPNRGNTEAFF
TRBJ2-7,TRBV6-5,CASSYSGTGVSYEQYF
TRBJ2-1,TRBV6-6,CASRDRTGGLYEQFF
TRBJ2-5,TRBV19,CASSIGRVAGGNGETQYF
TRBJ2-3,TRBV5-1,CASSESGPDTQYF
TRBJ2-2,TRBV7-6,CASSPRQGANTGELFF
TRBJ2-7,TRBV9,CASSPRVAGPYEQYF
TRBJ1-1,TRBV6-1,CASSETDSVAEAFF
TRBJ1-2,TRBV6-4,CASSDSGQGNGYTF
TRBJ2-4,TRBV4-1,CASSPPGTGLKNIQYF
TRBJ2-1,TRBV4-1,CASSQSLARTYNEQFF
TRBJ1-4,TRBV27,CASSSRRQVNEKLFF
TRBJ1-2,TRBV19,CASSKETRGYTF
TRBJ2-1,TRBV29-1,CSSGLSRNEQFF
TRBJ2-5,TRBV18,CASSLDRVQETQYF
TRBJ1-1,TRBV19,CASSIDSPRTGEAFF
TRBJ1-1,TRBV28,CASSQGGAGNTEAFF
TRBJ2-7,TRBV27,CASTPGLPGGEQYF
TRBJ1-1,TRBV7-9,CASNPGGQGARGTEAFF
TRBJ2-5,TRBV18,CASSPLPSGNMETQYF
TRBJ2-3,TRBV4-1,CASSQGRRDTQYF
TRBJ2-1,TRBV10-3,CAIRSTTGTVNEQFF
TRBJ1-5,TRBV6-6,CASSRPGVAQPQHF
TRBJ2-1,TRBV10-3,CAISDLGLAGSYNEQFF
TRBJ2-1,TRBV19,CASSIPPAYNEQFF
TRBJ1-1,TRBV28,CASSPSPGGGITEAFF
TRBJ1-4,TRBV4-1,CASSQAQGAGLNEKLFF
TRBJ2-3,TRBV27,CASSFTYGDTQYF
TRBJ2-3,TRBV7-9,CASRRTDTDTQYF
TRBJ1-2,TRBV5-6,CASSPTGPTGYTF
TRBJ1-4,TRBV30,CAWRPGQGCEKLFF
TRBJ2-7,TRBV7-9,CASSSTRGLAEEQYF
TRBJ1-1,TRBV6-5,CASSYNRGNTEAFF
TRBJ2-7,TRBV18,CASSPGRGVNEQYF
TRBJ2-2,TRBV5-4,CASSPGQGTVTGELFF